Listed below are T cell receptor beta chains from one sample, sequenced in a study of cytomegalovirus exposure and HLA in healthy donors. Method: immunoSEQ multiplex PCR; TCRdb's copy keeps in-frame clones and lacks some. The table has under 150,000 clones, around 70% seen once; the top ten hold approximately 2.9%. Source material: PBMCs. The origin of the receptors is a human donor in good health. CDR3s include the opening cysteine and the closing phenylalanine or tryptophan. The D gene is left open where the match is weak. Expanded clones get a size class; other rows say once, few or many, or leave the size out.

clone_size,v_call,j_call,d_call,cdr3_aa,cdr3_nt
.,TRBV7-2,TRBJ1-2,.,CASSSPAPPGGYTF,TGTGCCAGCAGCTCACCCGCCCCACCCGGGGGCTACACCTTC
.,TRBV6-1,TRBJ1-2,.,CASSEARAVLPYYGYTF,TGTGCCAGCAGTGAAGCGAGGGCAGTACTCCCATACTATGGCTACACCTTC
.,TRBV9,TRBJ2-7,TRBD2,CASSVSSAGRMDEQYF,TGTGCCAGCAGCGTATCGTCAGCGGGAAGGATGGACGAGCAGTACTTC
.,TRBV5-5,TRBJ2-5,.,CASTFPLGAEETQYF,TGTGCCAGCACCTTTCCTTTAGGAGCGGAAGAGACCCAGTACTTC
.,TRBV9,TRBJ2-7,.,CASSVGAEAYEQYF,TGTGCCAGCAGCGTAGGGGCAGAAGCCTACGAGCAGTACTTC
.,TRBV29-1,TRBJ2-3,TRBD1,CSVEGIGQASTDTQYF,TGCAGCGTTGAAGGTATCGGACAGGCTAGCACAGATACGCAGTATTTT
.,TRBV7-9,TRBJ2-7,TRBD1,CASSPARTGAFSGYEQYF,TGTGCCAGCAGCCCAGCGCGGACAGGGGCCTTCTCAGGCTACGAGCAGTACTTC
.,TRBV7-9,TRBJ2-6,TRBD2,CASSYSSGRVSGANVLTF,TGTGCCAGCAGCTACTCTAGCGGGAGGGTCTCTGGGGCCAACGTCCTGACTTTC
few,TRBV6-5,TRBJ1-5,.,CASRGGGNQPQHF,TGTGCCAGCAGGGGGGGTGGCAATCAGCCCCAGCATTTT
.,TRBV19,TRBJ2-7,.,CASTPTDTNAYEQYF,TGTGCCAGTACCCCGACAGACACCAACGCCTACGAGCAGTACTTC
.,TRBV6-6,TRBJ1-6,TRBD1,CASSRTGMDSPLHF,TGTGCCAGCAGTAGGACAGGGATGGATTCACCCCTCCACTTT
.,TRBV9,TRBJ2-1,TRBD2,CASSVGLAGGWGNEQFF,TGTGCCAGCAGCGTAGGGCTAGCGGGAGGGTGGGGCAATGAGCAGTTCTTC
once,TRBV7-8,TRBJ1-2,.,CASSSPGGQGNYGYTF,TGTGCCAGCAGCTCCCCCGGTGGTCAGGGCAACTATGGCTACACCTTC
.,TRBV4-1,TRBJ1-1,.,CASSQGQGLNTEAFF,TGCGCCAGCAGCCAAGGGCAGGGCTTGAACACTGAAGCTTTCTTT
.,TRBV6-6,TRBJ1-2,TRBD1,CASSYGQGGEGYTF,TGTGCCAGCAGTTACGGGCAGGGGGGAGAGGGCTACACCTTC
.,TRBV10-2,TRBJ1-4,TRBD1,CASSERGTGVTRREKLFF,TGCGCCAGCAGTGAACGGGGGACAGGGGTAACCCGGAGGGAAAAACTGTTTTTT